This TCR beta chain was identified in a study of molecular identifiers for immune sequencing clone quantification. The study, taken as a whole, reports: Among some 910,000 naive cells, as was reported, spiked Jurkat TCR RNA from one cell was detectable.

V dropped 3 bases and J dropped 2 bases, with 15 bases sitting between them. Germline CDR1 and CDR2: MNHEY and SMNVEV (reference sequence). CDR3 length equals 16 residues. This clonotype was seen many times. The target antigen is unknown. Bulk libraries came from a prior protocol with listed TCR primers. One entry per CDR3 protein, called by TCRdb with MiXCR from the PCR reads. Counted here are approximately 60,000 distinct CDR3 sequences, about a fifth occurring once; the ten biggest clones make up more than 1.4%. Source material for naive CD8 libraries was roughly 19,000 to 1,000,000 sorted cells, with 10%, 30% or 50% RNA. Based on a CD8+CD4-CCR7+CD45RA+ profile, naive CD8 T cells were sorted.

Sample: naive CD8+ T cells from blood, with Jurkat cell RNA spiked in. Described subset: FACS-sorted CD8+CD4-CCR7+CD45RA+ naive T cells. This clonotype was obtained from a human donor in good health. Some libraries in this study had Jurkat cell RNA spiked in. The chain employs TRBV27 and TRBJ2-3; D is ambiguous. The CDR3 protein is CASSLRPGIYTDTQYF. CDR3 coding DNA: TGTGCCAGCAGTTTGCGTCCAGGAATCTACACAGATACGCAGTATTTT.